This T cell receptor (beta chain) was found in a study of identical twins. V lost 4 bases to trimming and J lost 1 base, with 10 bases between them. Germline CDR1 is SEHNR and CDR2 is FQNEAQ (reference sequence). The CDR3 spans 14 residues. Using its own MiXCR run on the 5' RACE reads, TCRdb lists one record per CDR3 protein. The sample lists about 220,000 distinct CDR3 sequences; over 8% were seen once. This clonotype was seen many times. The chain uses TRBV7-9 and TRBJ1-1, with a tentative D call TRBD1 (6 bases). Sequenced input: memory (CD45RO+) T cells sorted from blood. The source of this sequence is a woman aged 18 to 35 in good health. The CDR3 DNA follows: TGTGCCAGCAGCTCCTTACAGGGGAACACTGAAGCTTTCTTT. It specifies CASSSLQGNTEAFF. Looking up the rest from reference TRBV7-9 and TRBJ1-1 gives the full variable domain: DTGVSQNPRHKITKRGQNVTFRCDPISEHNRLYWYRQTLGQGPEFLTYFQNEAQLEKSRLLSDRFSAERPKGSFSTLEIQRTEQGDSAMYLCASSSLQGNTEAFFGQGTRLTVV.